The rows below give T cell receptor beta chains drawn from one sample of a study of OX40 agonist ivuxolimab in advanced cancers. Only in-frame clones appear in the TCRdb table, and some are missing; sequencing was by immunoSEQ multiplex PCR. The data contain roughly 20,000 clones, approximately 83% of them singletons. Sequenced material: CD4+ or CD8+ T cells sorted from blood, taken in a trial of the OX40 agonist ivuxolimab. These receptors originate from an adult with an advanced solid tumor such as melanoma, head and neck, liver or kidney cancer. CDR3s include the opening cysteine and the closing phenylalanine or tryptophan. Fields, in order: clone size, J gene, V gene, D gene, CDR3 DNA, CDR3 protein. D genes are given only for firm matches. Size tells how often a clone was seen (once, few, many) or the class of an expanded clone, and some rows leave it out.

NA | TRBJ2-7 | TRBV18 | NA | TGTGCCAGCTCAGCGAACCCATACGAGCAGTACTTC | CASSANPYEQYF
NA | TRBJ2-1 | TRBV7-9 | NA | TGTGCCAGCAGCTTAGGATCCGCCTACAATGAGCAGTTCTTC | CASSLGSAYNEQFF
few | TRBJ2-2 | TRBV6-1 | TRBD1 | TGTGCCAGCAGTGAAGAGACAGGGTTAGGGAGCGGGGAGCTGTTTTTT | CASSEETGLGSGELFF
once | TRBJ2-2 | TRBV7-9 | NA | TGTGCCAGCAGCCCCGGACACGAGAACACCGGGGAGCTGTTTTTT | CASSPGHENTGELFF
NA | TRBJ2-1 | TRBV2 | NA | TGTGCCAGCAGTAAAAGCTCCTACAATGAGCAGTTCTTC | CASSKSSYNEQFF
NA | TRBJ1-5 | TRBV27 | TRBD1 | TGTGCCAGCAGTTTAAGAGGGGGCCCTTTGGGCAATCAGCCCCAGCATTTT | CASSLRGGPLGNQPQHF
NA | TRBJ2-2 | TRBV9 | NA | TGTGCCAGCAGCGACTCCGGAGGGCCGGACACCGGGGAGCTGTTTTTT | CASSDSGGPDTGELFF
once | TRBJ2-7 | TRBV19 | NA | TGTGCCAGTAGTCCGGGACCCTCCTACGAGCAGTACTTC | CASSPGPSYEQYF
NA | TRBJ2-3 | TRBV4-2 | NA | TGTGCCAGCAGCCAAGGACTAGTGTCGGATACGCAGTATTTT | CASSQGLVSDTQYF
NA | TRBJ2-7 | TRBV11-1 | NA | TGTGCCAGCAGCTTATCCCCCTACGAGCAGTACTTC | CASSLSPYEQYF
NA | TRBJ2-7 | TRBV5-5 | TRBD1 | TGTGCCAGCAGCTTGGGGGGCCCGGGACAGGGGTACGAGCAGTACTTC | CASSLGGPGQGYEQYF
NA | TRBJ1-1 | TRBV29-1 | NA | TGCAGCGTTGAAGAAGGCGGGGCCGGAACAATCTTT | CSVEEGGAGTIF
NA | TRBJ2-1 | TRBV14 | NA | TGTGCCAGCAGCCCGAGCTCCTACAATGAGCAGTTCTTC | CASSPSSYNEQFF
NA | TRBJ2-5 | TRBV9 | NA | TGTGCCAGCAGCGTAGAGGGCGCGCCCGGTTGGGAGACCCAGTACTTC | CASSVEGAPGWETQYF
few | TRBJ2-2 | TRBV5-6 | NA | TGTGCCAGCAGCTTCGTTATAACCGGGGAGCTGTTTTTT | CASSFVITGELFF
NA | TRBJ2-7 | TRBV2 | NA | TGTGCCAGCAGTGAAGGTGCAGCCTACGAGCAGTACTTC | CASSEGAAYEQYF
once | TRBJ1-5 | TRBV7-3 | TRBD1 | TGTGCCAGCAGCTTACCCCCGTGGAGGGACAGGGGATATAGCAATCAGCCCCAGCATTTT | CASSLPPWRDRGYSNQPQHF
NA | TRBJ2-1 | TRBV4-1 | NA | TGCGCCAGCAGCCAGGTAGGCGGGTACAATGAGCAGTTCTTC | CASSQVGGYNEQFF
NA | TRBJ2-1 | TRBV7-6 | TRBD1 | TGTGCCAGCAGCTTCTCAGGGGGCGGCTACAATGAGCAGTTCTTC | CASSFSGGGYNEQFF
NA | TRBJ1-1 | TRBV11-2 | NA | TGTGCCAGCAGCTTAGTGGTGACAGCTAACACTGAAGCTTTCTTT | CASSLVVTANTEAFF
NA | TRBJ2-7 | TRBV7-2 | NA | TGTGCCAGCAGCTTAGTCTTGAGCTCCTACGAGCAGTACTTC | CASSLVLSSYEQYF
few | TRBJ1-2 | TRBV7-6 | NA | TGTGCCAGCAGCTCGCTACCAGGGATCAACGGCTACACCTTC | CASSSLPGINGYTF
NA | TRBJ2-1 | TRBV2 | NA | TGTGCCAGCAGTGTTAGGGGCTCAGGCAATGAGCAGTTCTTC | CASSVRGSGNEQFF
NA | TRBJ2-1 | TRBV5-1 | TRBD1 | TGCGCCAGCAGCCTGGGACAGGGGGAGGACAATGAGCAGTTCTTC | CASSLGQGEDNEQFF
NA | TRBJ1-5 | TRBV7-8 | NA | TGTGCCAGCAGCTTAGTTAATTCACAGCCCCAGCATTTT | CASSLVNSQPQHF
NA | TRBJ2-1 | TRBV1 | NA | TGCACCAGCAGCCAAGATTTACTAGCGGGATCGGGCAATGAGCAGTTCTTC | CTSSQDLLAGSGNEQFF
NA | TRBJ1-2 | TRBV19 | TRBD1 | TGTGCCAGTAGCCCCCTACGAACCGGGACAGGGACTTATGGCTACACCTTC | CASSPLRTGTGTYGYTF
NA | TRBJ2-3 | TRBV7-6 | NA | TGTGCCAGCAGCTCTGACATTGCCGGCTTCAATACGCAGTATTTT | CASSSDIAGFNTQYF
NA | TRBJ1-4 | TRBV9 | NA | TGTGCCAGCAGCGTAGCGGGGGTAACTAATGAAAAACTGTTTTTT | CASSVAGVTNEKLFF
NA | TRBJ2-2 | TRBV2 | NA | TGTGCCAGCAGTGCCAGGGCCGCCGGGGAGCTGTTTTTT | CASSARAAGELFF
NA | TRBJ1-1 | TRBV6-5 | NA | TGTGCCAGCAGTGAAGGGGCTGAAGCTTTCTTT | CASSEGAEAFF
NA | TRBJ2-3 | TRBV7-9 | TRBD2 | TGTGCCAGCAGCTTAGGACTAGCGGTGATCGGCACAGATACGCAGTATTTT | CASSLGLAVIGTDTQYF
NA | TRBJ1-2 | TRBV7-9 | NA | NA | CASSPGVGPGYGYTF
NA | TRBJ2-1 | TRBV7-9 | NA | TGTGCCAGCAGCTTAGGGTCCCCCGGCAATGAGCAGTTCTTC | CASSLGSPGNEQFF
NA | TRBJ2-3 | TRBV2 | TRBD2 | TGTGCCAGCACCATTGGGACTAGCGGGAGTACAGATACGCAGTATTTT | CASTIGTSGSTDTQYF
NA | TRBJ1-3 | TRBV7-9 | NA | TGTGCCAGCAGCTTCACTGGAGAGAACACCATATATTTT | CASSFTGENTIYF
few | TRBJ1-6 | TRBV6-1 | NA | TGTGCCAGCGCCTCGGGGCCATATAATTCACCCCTCCACTTT | CASASGPYNSPLHF
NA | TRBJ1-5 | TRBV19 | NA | TGTGCCAGTAGTATCTATGGGGGGGCCAATCAGCCCCAGCATTTT | CASSIYGGANQPQHF
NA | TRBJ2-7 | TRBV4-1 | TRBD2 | TGCGCCAGCAGCCAAGACGCGGGAGGTACTAGCGGGGGCCCCTACGAGCAGTACTTC | CASSQDAGGTSGGPYEQYF
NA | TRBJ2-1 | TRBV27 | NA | TGTGCCAGCAGTTTCGGAAGGAATGAGCAGTTCTTC | CASSFGRNEQFF
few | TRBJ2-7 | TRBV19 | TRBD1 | TGTGCCAGTAGTCCCGGACAGGCGTACGAGCAGTACTTC | CASSPGQAYEQYF
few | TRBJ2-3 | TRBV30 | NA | TGTGCCTGGGAGAGGACAGATACGCAGTATTTT | CAWERTDTQYF
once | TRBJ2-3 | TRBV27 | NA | TGTGCCAGCAGTCCTGGACAGACTGGGCCAGATACGCAGTATTTT | CASSPGQTGPDTQYF
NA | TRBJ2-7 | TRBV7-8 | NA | TGTGCCAGCAGCCGACCTCGGGGCACTCACTTCTACGAGCAGTACTTC | CASSRPRGTHFYEQYF
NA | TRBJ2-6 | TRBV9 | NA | TGTGCCAGCAGCCCTCCTCTCAGGGGTTCGGGGGCCAACGTCCTGACTTTC | CASSPPLRGSGANVLTF
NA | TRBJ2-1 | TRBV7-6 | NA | TGTGCCAGCAGCCCTGCAGGGGGGGCCCACAATGAGCAGTTCTTC | CASSPAGGAHNEQFF
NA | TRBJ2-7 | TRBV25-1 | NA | TGTGCCAGCAGTTTCTCCGTGTGGGGCTACGAGCAGTACTTC | CASSFSVWGYEQYF
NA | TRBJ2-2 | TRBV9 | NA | TGTGCCAGCAGCGAGCAGGCAGGGGTTGACACCGGGGAGCTGTTTTTT | CASSEQAGVDTGELFF
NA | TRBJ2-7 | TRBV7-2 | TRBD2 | TGTGCCAGCAGGAGACTAGCGGCCTCCTACGAGCAGTACTTC | CASRRLAASYEQYF
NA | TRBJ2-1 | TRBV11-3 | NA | TGTGCCAGCAGCTTAGGAGACTACGTGAATGAGCAGTTCTTC | CASSLGDYVNEQFF
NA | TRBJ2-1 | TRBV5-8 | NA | TGTGCCAGCAGCTTAGGGCTGGGTTACAATGAGCAGTTCTTC | CASSLGLGYNEQFF
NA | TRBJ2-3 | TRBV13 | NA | TGTGCCAGCAGCTTAGGGCAGACTAGCACAGATACGCAGTATTTT | CASSLGQTSTDTQYF
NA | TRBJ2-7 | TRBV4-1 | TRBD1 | TGCGCCAGCAGCCTCGGACAGGGGGCGGAGGAGCAGTACTTC | CASSLGQGAEEQYF